Listed below are T cell receptor beta chains from one sample, sequenced in a study of shared clonotypes between healthy human individuals. Measured with immunoSEQ multiplex PCR; TCRdb has only the in-frame clones, and not every one. The sample lists over a million clones; 65% to 75% were seen once. The sample taken for sequencing was memory CD4+ T cells sorted from blood. The receptors originated from a man between 18 and 35 years old in good health. The CDR3 runs from the conserved cysteine through the conserved F or W. A D gene is named only where the DNA matches it firmly. The size of a clone is reported for some rows only, either as once, few or many, or as a class for expanded clones.

D gene: NA
J gene: TRBJ1-2
clone size: NA
V gene: TRBV30
CDR3 protein: CAWSGLQGSWYGYTF
CDR3 DNA: TGTGCCTGGAGTGGTCTTCAGGGCTCTTGGTATGGCTACACCTTC

D gene: NA
J gene: TRBJ1-1
clone size: once
V gene: TRBV4-1
CDR3 protein: CASSPPQGGVMNTEAFF
CDR3 DNA: TGCGCCAGCAGCCCTCCACAGGGCGGGGTGATGAACACTGAAGCTTTCTTT

D gene: NA
J gene: TRBJ1-1
clone size: few
V gene: TRBV30
CDR3 protein: CAWSLRGSWTEAFF
CDR3 DNA: TGTGCCTGGAGTCTAAGGGGAAGTTGGACTGAAGCTTTCTTT

D gene: TRBD1
J gene: TRBJ1-1
clone size: NA
V gene: TRBV7-2
CDR3 protein: CASSRDRDPEAFF
CDR3 DNA: TGTGCCAGCAGCCGAGACAGGGACCCTGAAGCTTTCTTT

D gene: NA
J gene: TRBJ1-1
clone size: many
V gene: TRBV28
CDR3 protein: CASSVPGHDMNTEAFF
CDR3 DNA: TGTGCCAGCAGTGTACCGGGACACGATATGAACACTGAAGCTTTCTTT

D gene: TRBD1
J gene: TRBJ1-5
clone size: NA
V gene: TRBV15
CDR3 protein: CATSRDGSGQGGNQPQHF
CDR3 DNA: TGTGCCACCAGCAGAGATGGTTCGGGACAGGGTGGCAATCAGCCCCAGCATTTT

D gene: TRBD2
J gene: TRBJ2-7
clone size: NA
V gene: TRBV11-2
CDR3 protein: CASSVPGLANYEQYF
CDR3 DNA: TGTGCCAGCAGCGTACCGGGACTAGCGAACTACGAGCAGTACTTC

D gene: TRBD2
J gene: TRBJ2-2
clone size: NA
V gene: TRBV10-3
CDR3 protein: CAISEFGGTGELFF
CDR3 DNA: TGTGCCATCAGTGAGTTCGGGGGGACCGGGGAGCTGTTTTTT

D gene: NA
J gene: TRBJ2-6
clone size: NA
V gene: TRBV19
CDR3 protein: CASSTTESGANVLTF
CDR3 DNA: TGTGCCAGTAGTACAACAGAATCTGGGGCCAACGTCCTGACTTTC

D gene: NA
J gene: TRBJ2-1
clone size: NA
V gene: TRBV10-3
CDR3 protein: CAVLSGVSYNEQFF
CDR3 DNA: TGTGCCGTGCTCTCAGGAGTCTCCTACAATGAGCAGTTCTTC